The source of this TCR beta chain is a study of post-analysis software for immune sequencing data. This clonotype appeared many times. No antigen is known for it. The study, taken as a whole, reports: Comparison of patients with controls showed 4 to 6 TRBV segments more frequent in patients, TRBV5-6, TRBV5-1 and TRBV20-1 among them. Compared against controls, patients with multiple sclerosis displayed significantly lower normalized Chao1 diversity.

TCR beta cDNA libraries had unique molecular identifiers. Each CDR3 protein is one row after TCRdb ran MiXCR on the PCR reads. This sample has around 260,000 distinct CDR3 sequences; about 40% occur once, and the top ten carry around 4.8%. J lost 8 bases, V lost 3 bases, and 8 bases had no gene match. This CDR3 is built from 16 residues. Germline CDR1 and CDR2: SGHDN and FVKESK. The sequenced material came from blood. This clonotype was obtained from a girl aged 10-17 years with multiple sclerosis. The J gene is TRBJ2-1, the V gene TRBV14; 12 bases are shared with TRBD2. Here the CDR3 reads CASSQNRLAGVDEQFF. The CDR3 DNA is TGTGCCAGCAGCCAGAACCGACTAGCGGGAGTTGATGAGCAGTTCTTC.